This passage covers 28 T cell receptor beta chains from one sample sequenced in a study of identical twins. TCRdb called the 5' RACE reads again in MiXCR, with one record for every CDR3 protein. The sample yields 1.5 million to 2 million distinct CDR3 sequences, 32% seen once. The sequenced sample consisted of cord blood. The receptors originated from a newborn girl in good health.

At least ten counts were recorded for this clonotype. This chain connects TRBV27 to TRBJ2-5, with D possibly TRBD2 on 5 matching bases. V lost 6 bases and J lost 0, with 20 bases in between. Germline V CDR1 and CDR2: MNHEY, SMNVEV (reference sequence). The CDR3 covers 17 residues. The CDR3 nucleotides are TGTGCCAGCAGCCGACGAACGGACTCTGAGTACCAAGAGACCCAGTACTTC. It yields the protein CASSRRTDSEYQETQYF.

This clonotype was seen ten or more times. V gene TRBV28 combines with J gene TRBJ2-7; a weak D match, TRBD1 (5 bases). Germline loops: CDR1 MDHEN, CDR2 SYDVKM. Trimming stripped 2 bases from V and 1 base from J, with 6 bases between. The CDR3 is made up of 13 amino acids. CDR3 protein: CASSLHRSYEQYF. The CDR3 nucleotides are TGTGCCAGCAGTTTACACAGGTCCTACGAGCAGTACTTC.

This clonotype was detected ten times or more. This rearrangement joins TRBV7-2 to TRBJ2-7; D unclear. The CDR3 length is 14 residues. Germline assignment: CDR1 SGHTA and CDR2 FQGNSA. Between the trimmed V and J ends, which lost 0 bases and 0 bases, there was a span of 6 bases. The DNA of the CDR3 is TGTGCCAGCAGCTTAGCCCTTAGCTCCTACGAGCAGTACTTC. Translated: CASSLALSSYEQYF.

This chain links TRBV4-2 with TRBJ2-5, with D perhaps matching TRBD2 (7 bases). Looked up from germline, CDR1 is LGHNA and CDR2 is YNFKEQ. This CDR3 contains 16 residues. Trimming stripped 2 bases from V and 11 bases from J, with 24 bases between. The CDR3 bases are TGTGCCAGCAGCCAATGGAGGGGGGGCCAGGTCAATGAGCAGTACTTC. Translation: CASSQWRGGQVNEQYF.

This chain joins TRBV9 and TRBJ2-3; 8 bases are a match to TRBD2. The ends lost 1 base at V and 4 bases at J; junction bases unmatched: 5. Germline V gene data show CDR1 as SGDLS and CDR2 as YYNGEE. The CDR3 runs 15 residues. This CDR3 is CASSVSGSIADTQYF. CDR3 nucleotide sequence: TGTGCCAGCAGCGTAAGCGGGAGTATTGCAGATACGCAGTATTTT.

V usage is TRBV4-1 and J usage is TRBJ2-1, with 15 nucleotides matching TRBD2. Gene TRBJ2-7 matches the end of the DNA better, so the J call may be wrong. There are 21 residues in the CDR3. CDR1 is MGHRA, CDR2 YSYEKL, per germline. The DNA of the CDR3 is TGCGCCAGCAGCCGAGGGGGACTAGCGGGGGGAGTACGGAGCTCCTACAATGAGCAGTACTTC. It codes for CASSRGGLAGGVRSSYNEQYF.

The V and J genes are TRBV29-1 and TRBJ2-2; TRBD1 matches at 7 bases. J was trimmed by 7 bases and V by 4 bases; bases with no gene match: 9. Germline lookup yields CDR1 SQVTM and CDR2 ANQGSEA. This CDR3 region has 14 residues. The CDR3 region has the DNA TGCAGCGTTGTGGACAGGTTAACAAGCGGGGAGCTGTTTTTT. Protein sequence: CSVVDRLTSGELFF.

The rearrangement uses TRBV6-5 and TRBJ2-5; 10 bases align to TRBD2. The CDR3 is 16 amino acids. Germline CDR1 is MNHEY and CDR2 is SVGAGI. The V gene end was trimmed by 6 bases and the J gene end by 5 bases; junction bases not matched to a gene: 12. The CDR3 region is CASSHPLAGDGETQYF. CDR3 coding DNA: TGTGCCAGCAGCCACCCTCTAGCGGGAGACGGTGAGACCCAGTACTTC.

To note about this clonotype: One junction end does not reproduce the germline sequence, and a read error may be involved. The chain links TRBV29-1 to TRBJ2-5; the D gene could be TRBD1 or TRBD2 (6 bases each). The length of the CDR3 is 11 residues. The germline V gene encodes CDR1 SQVTM and CDR2 ANQGSEA. The DNA for the CDR3 is TGCGGCGTCGAAGGGGGGGAGACCCAGTACTTC. Protein sequence: CGVEGGETQYF.

The chain has TRBV20-1 and TRBJ1-5; 7 nucleotides match TRBD1. Germline V lookup: CDR1 DFQATT, CDR2 SNEGSKA (reference sequence). J gave up 0 bases and V 2 bases, and 4 bases lay outside the gene matches. The CDR3 sequence is 15 residues long. The CDR3 DNA sequence: TGCAGTGCTAGACAGGGGGTTTATAGCAATCAGCCCCAGCATTTT. Translating it yields CSARQGVYSNQPQHF.

This clonotype was recorded a few times. The CDR3 nucleotides read TGTGCCAGCAGTTTCCGGGCCTTGAGTTACAATGAGCAGTTCTTC. This gives the protein CASSFRALSYNEQFF. V and J are TRBV27 and TRBJ2-1; no definite D call. This CDR3 has 15 residues. Deletions cut 3 bases from V and 4 bases from J, with 13 bases between. Germline CDR1 is MNHEY and CDR2 is SMNVEV (reference sequence).

Only a few counts were recorded for this clonotype. V gene TRBV6-6 combines with J gene TRBJ1-1, with D tentatively TRBD1 (6 bases). This CDR3 is 11 amino acids long. V lost 8 bases and J lost 8, with 12 bases in between. The germline V gene has CDR1 MNHNY and CDR2 SVGAGI (reference sequence). CDR3 sequence reads: CASVIRGEAFF. The CDR3 DNA is TGTGCCAGCGTCATTAGGGGGGAAGCTTTCTTT.

This clonotype was detected a few times. V is TRBV27 and J is TRBJ1-2, with 9 bases aligning to TRBD1. Per germline, CDR1 MNHEY and CDR2 SMNVEV (reference sequence). V lost 4 bases, J lost 8 bases, and 5 bases stayed unmatched. There are 13 residues in the CDR3. DNA of the CDR3: TGTGCCAGCAGTTCAGACAGGGGGAGCGGCTACACCTTC. Protein sequence: CASSSDRGSGYTF.

The chain employs TRBV20-1 and TRBJ1-1; the match to TRBD1 covers 9 bases. Per the germline V gene, CDR1 is DFQATT and CDR2 is SNEGSKA (reference sequence). The junction had 16 bases not matched to a gene; V was cut back by 3 bases and J by 5 bases. The CDR3 contains 17 residues. CDR3 DNA sequence: TGCAGTGCTAGGGGGTTGGGGACAGGGATTGGCGGAACTGAAGCTTTCTTT. It encodes CSARGLGTGIGGTEAFF.

About this clonotype itself: A much larger clone lies one base from this, so it may be a read error. The V gene is TRBV12-3 or TRBV12-4, the J gene TRBJ2-7; 9 nucleotides match TRBD1. The CDR3 contains 13 residues. With 8 bases clipped from V and 2 bases from J, the junction kept 4 bases outside the gene matches. CDR3 sequence: CASCRDRAYEQYF. CDR3 coding DNA: TGTGCCAGCTGCCGGGACAGGGCCTACGAGCAGTACTTC.

The CDR3 coding sequence is TGTGCCAGCAGCCAAGGGGAGGGGGCGTTGAACACTGAAGCTTTCTTT. Translation: CASSQGEGALNTEAFF. The V call is TRBV4-2, the J call TRBJ1-1; 7 bases line up with TRBD1. In germline, CDR1 is LGHNA, CDR2 YNFKEQ. This CDR3 spans 16 amino acids. After removal of 1 base from V and 0 bases from J, the junction contained 5 bases not matched to a gene.

This clonotype has just a few counts. The J gene is TRBJ2-1, the V gene TRBV2, with 12 bases that match TRBD2. This CDR3 is 16 amino acids long. With V trimmed by 3 bases and J by 15 bases, 15 bases remained unmatched. Germline CDR1 reads SNHLY; CDR2 reads FYNNEI. In DNA, the CDR3 is TGTGCCAGCAGTGACGATCAGGCTAGCGGGGGGGCGCTTCTGTTCTTC. This encodes CASSDDQASGGALLFF.

The chain carries TRBV21-1 and TRBJ2-1; the table assigns TRBD2, which was not confirmed against the DNA. TRBV21-1 is a pseudogene segment. This CDR3 is built from 14 residues. The CDR3 DNA sequence: TGTGCCAGCAGCAAAGAAGGGGGAGGCAATGAGCAGTTCTTC. Amino acids: CASSKEGGGNEQFF.

This clonotype was counted between two and nine times. The chain joins TRBV20-1 to TRBJ1-5; D uncertain. The germline V gene encodes CDR1 DFQATT and CDR2 SNEGSKA (reference sequence). The length of the CDR3 is 14 residues. V gave up 3 bases and J gave up 0 bases, with 9 bases separating them. The CDR3 DNA reads as TGCAGTGCTAGTTTCAGTCATAGCAATCAGCCCCAGCATTTT. The encoded protein is CSASFSHSNQPQHF.

This rearrangement joins TRBV7-2 to TRBJ2-1; either TRBD1 or TRBD2 may fit D (5 bases each). CDR3 size: 12 residues. Germline CDR1 and CDR2: SGHTA and FQGNSA. V was clipped by 0 bases and J by 12 bases, with 9 bases between them. The CDR3 sequence: CASSLAHGAQFF. The CDR3 DNA is TGTGCCAGCAGCTTAGCGCACGGGGCGCAGTTCTTC.

The chain recombines TRBV20-1 with TRBJ2-7; D gene ambiguous. The CDR3 runs 14 residues. Trimming removed 0 bases at V and 3 bases at J, with 12 bases between. CDR1 is DFQATT and CDR2 is SNEGSKA in the germline V gene (reference sequence). The CDR3 protein is CSARDPGLVYEQYF. In DNA form, the CDR3 reads TGCAGTGCTAGAGATCCAGGCCTAGTCTACGAGCAGTACTTC.

This clonotype showed up just a few times. The rearrangement links TRBV3-1 to TRBJ2-1, with 9 nucleotides matching TRBD2. CDR1 and CDR2 (germline): LGHDT, YNNKEL (reference sequence). The CDR3 runs to 16 residues. The ends lost 5 bases at V and 10 bases at J; junction bases unmatched: 15. CDR3 protein: CASSYVGTSLGKEQFF. The CDR3, as DNA: TGTGCCAGCAGCTACGTCGGGACTAGCCTAGGCAAAGAGCAGTTCTTC.

This clonotype has only one observation. The chain uses TRBV20-1 and TRBJ2-7; D is perhaps TRBD1 (6 bases). This CDR3 has 16 residues. Germline CDR1 and CDR2: DFQATT and SNEGSKA (reference sequence). The germline V and J ends were trimmed by 0 bases and 7 bases, with 22 bases remaining between them. The CDR3 sequence: CSARDQGGVRFNEQYF. CDR3 coding DNA: TGCAGTGCTAGAGATCAAGGGGGAGTAAGGTTCAATGAGCAGTACTTC.

This clonotype was counted only a few times. Germline is not matched at one junction end, which may reflect a read error. The chain recombines TRBV11-1 with TRBJ2-3; 9 bases agree with TRBD2. Germline values: CDR1 SGHAT, CDR2 FQDESV (reference sequence). The CDR3 totals 17 residues. CDR3 sequence (DNA): TGTGCCAGCAGCCTAGCATTGCGGGAGGGAAGCACAGATACGCAGTATTTT. Amino acids: CASSLALREGSTDTQYF.

The chain is built from TRBV7-2 and TRBJ1-2; D is possibly TRBD1 (6 bases). Germline V gene data show CDR1 as SGHTA and CDR2 as FQGNSA. V was pared by 3 bases and J by 4 bases, with 9 bases between. The CDR3 has 13 amino acids. The CDR3 region has the DNA TGTGCCAGCAGCTTTACAGGGACCTATGGCTACACCTTC. Encoded protein: CASSFTGTYGYTF. The full variable domain, with the rest looked up from reference TRBV7-2 and TRBJ1-2, is GAGVSQSPSNKVTEKGKDVELRCDPISGHTALYWYRQSLGQGLEFLIYFQGNSAPDKSGLPSDRFSAERTGGSVSTLTIQRTQQEDSAVYLCASSFTGTYGYTFGSGTRLTVV.

With regard to this clonotype: A junction end diverges from the germline sequence, so it may reflect a read error. The chain is built from TRBV6-1 and TRBJ2-4; maybe TRBD1 (5 bases). The CDR3 has 13 residues. The V gene's germline CDR1 is MNHNS and CDR2 SASEGT. For the CDR3, the DNA is TGTGCCAACCTGACAGTAGCCAAAAACATTAAGTACTTC. This codes for CANLTVAKNIKYF.

This clonotype was found a few times. The V gene is TRBV21-1, the J gene TRBJ2-4; the table's D gene call, TRBD1, was not cross checked with the DNA. TRBV21-1 represents a pseudogene. The CDR3 sequence is 18 residues long. CDR3 sequence: CASSKDRTGTLAKNIQYF. For the CDR3, the DNA is TGTGCCAGCAGCAAAGATCGGACAGGGACCCTAGCCAAAAACATTCAGTACTTC.

This chain uses TRBV30 with TRBJ1-2; TRBD1 matches 7 bases. This CDR3 has 13 amino acids. Per germline, CDR1 GTSNPN and CDR2 SVGIG (reference sequence). V shed 3 bases and J 4 bases; nucleotides not matched to a gene: 5. The CDR3 is CAWSLQGIYGYTF. CDR3 bases: TGTGCCTGGAGCTTACAGGGGATCTATGGCTACACCTTC.